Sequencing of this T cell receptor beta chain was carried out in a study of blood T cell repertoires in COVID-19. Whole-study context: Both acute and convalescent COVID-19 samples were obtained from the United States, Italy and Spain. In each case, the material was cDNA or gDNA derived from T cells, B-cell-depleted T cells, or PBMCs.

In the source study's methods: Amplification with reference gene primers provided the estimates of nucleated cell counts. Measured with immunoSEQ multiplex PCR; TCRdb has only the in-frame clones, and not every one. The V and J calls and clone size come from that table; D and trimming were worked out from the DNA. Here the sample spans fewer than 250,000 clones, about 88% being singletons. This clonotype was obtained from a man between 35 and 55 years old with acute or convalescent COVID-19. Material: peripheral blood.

Written as DNA, the CDR3 is TGCGCCAGCAGTGAGGACAGGTTGAACTATGGCTACACCTTC. This sequence encodes CASSEDRLNYGYTF. The chain uses TRBV10-2 and TRBJ1-2; tentatively, D is TRBD1 (6 bases). V gave up 2 bases and J gave up 2 bases, with 9 bases separating them. This CDR3 contains 14 residues. CDR1 is WSHSY, CDR2 SAAADI, per germline.